A selection of T cell receptor beta chains follows, all from one sample in a study of blood T cell repertoires in COVID-19. Some clones are missing from TCRdb's copy, which holds only in-frame ones; the method was immunoSEQ multiplex PCR. The data contain 150,000 to 180,000 clones, about four fifths of them singletons. Source material: peripheral blood. Every receptor here comes from a woman in her sixties with acute or convalescent COVID-19. Each CDR3 is given with its conserved first and last residue. The D gene is left open where the match is weak. Some rows mark clone size as missing; the rest say once, few, many or name a class of expanded clone.

J,D,size,V,DNA,CDR3
TRBJ2-5,TRBD2,NA,TRBV7-9,TGTGCCAGCAGCCAAGAGCGGGCCAGCGGGGGACAAGAGACCCAGTACTTC,CASSQERASGGQETQYF
TRBJ2-2,TRBD1,once,TRBV6-4,TGTGCCAGCAGTGAATATGACAGGGCAAGGCTGTTTTTT,CASSEYDRARLFF
TRBJ2-3,TRBD2,NA,TRBV5-1,TGCGCCAGCACTCCGACATCGGGGGGAGTCGGAGCAGATACGCAGTATTTT,CASTPTSGGVGADTQYF
TRBJ2-2,NA,NA,TRBV30,TGTGCCTGGGGTCCGAAGGCGGGGCGTTCTCCCGGGGAGCTGTTTTTT,CAWGPKAGRSPGELFF
TRBJ2-7,TRBD2,many,TRBV7-2,TGTGCCAGCAGCTTGGGGGGACTAGCGGCTTCCTACGAGCAGTACTTC,CASSLGGLAASYEQYF
TRBJ1-5,NA,NA,TRBV2,TGTGCCAGCAGTACCGGACAGCCGGGACAGCCCCAGCATTTT,CASSTGQPGQPQHF
TRBJ2-1,TRBD1,NA,TRBV6-5,TGTGCCAGCAGGAGGGACAGCGATGAGCAGTTCTTC,CASRRDSDEQFF
TRBJ1-6,NA,few,TRBV6-2/TRBV6-3,TGTGCCAGCAGCCCGCCCCGGGTACCCCTCCACTTT,CASSPPRVPLHF
TRBJ2-2,TRBD2,few,TRBV7-8,TGTGCCAGCAGCCCCATGCGGGGGGTCACCGGGGAGCTGTTTTTT,CASSPMRGVTGELFF
TRBJ1-6,TRBD1,NA,TRBV5-1,TGCGCCAGCAGCCTCGGGACAGGGGGTTATAATTCACCCCTCCACTTT,CASSLGTGGYNSPLHF
TRBJ1-1,NA,NA,TRBV19,TGTGCCAGTAGTCAAACCCTCGACAGAGCCGACACTGAAGCTTTCTTT,CASSQTLDRADTEAFF
TRBJ2-7,NA,NA,TRBV30,TGTGCCTGGAGCGGTACAGGGCCCTACGAGCAGTACTTC,CAWSGTGPYEQYF
TRBJ2-3,TRBD2,NA,TRBV18,TGTGCCAGCTCACCCGCCCCTCGGGCTAGCGGAGCAGATACGCAGTATTTT,CASSPAPRASGADTQYF
TRBJ1-1,NA,few,TRBV20-1,TGCAGTGCTAGTCCACAGGGACGGGCTGAAGCTTTCTTT,CSASPQGRAEAFF
TRBJ1-1,NA,NA,TRBV3-1/TRBV3-2,TGTGCCAGCAGCCAAGAATCCAATGAAGCTTTCTTT,CASSQESNEAFF
TRBJ1-5,TRBD1,NA,TRBV12-3/TRBV12-4,TGTGCCAGCAGTGCGACAGGGCTCCAGCCCCAGCATTTT,CASSATGLQPQHF
TRBJ2-3,NA,NA,TRBV19,TGTGCCAGTAGTAACCCACGCGAGGGGCGGGGAATGGATACGCAGTATTTT,CASSNPREGRGMDTQYF